One sample yielded the 32 T cell receptor beta chains listed below, sequenced in a study of T-cell memory formation after mild COVID-19. Via MiXCR, TCRdb re-called the 5' RACE reads, giving one row per CDR3 protein. The sample contains around 390,000 distinct CDR3 sequences, approximately 15% of which appear only once. Sequences were obtained from PBMCs or a T cell subset sorted from them (not recorded which). Receptor source: a man aged 18 to 35 who had mild COVID-19 (a few samples of this study predate the infection). Cell type and time point are not known.

This clonotype turned up a few times. V gene TRBV5-1 combines with J gene TRBJ2-1; D tentatively fits TRBD1 or TRBD2 (5 bases each). V lost 4 bases and J 4 bases, leaving 18 bases between the germline ends. The germline CDR1 and CDR2 sequences are SGHRS and YFSETQ. This CDR3 region has 16 residues. The CDR3 region is CASSPIPGPNYNEQFF. In nucleotides, the CDR3 is TGCGCCAGCAGCCCAATCCCGGGACCGAATTACAATGAGCAGTTCTTC.

The chain employs TRBV5-6 and TRBJ2-1; D perhaps matches TRBD2 (6 bases). Trimming left V 0 bases short and J 0 bases short, with 16 bases between. There are 18 residues in the CDR3. The germline V gene encodes CDR1 SGHDT and CDR2 YYEEEE. CDR3 in amino acids: CASSLDGGALSSYNEQFF. DNA of the CDR3: TGTGCCAGCAGCTTGGACGGCGGGGCCCTGAGCTCCTACAATGAGCAGTTCTTC.

The chain couples TRBV6-1 to TRBJ2-7; tentative D call: TRBD1 (6 bases). V lost 6 bases to trimming and J lost 2 bases, with 14 bases between them. CDR3 size: 14 residues. The germline V gene encodes CDR1 MNHNS and CDR2 SASEGT. This chain's CDR3 is CASRQGFGTYEQYV. CDR3 in DNA: TGTGCCAGCAGACAGGGATTTGGAACCTACGAGCAGTACGTC.

This clonotype was seen only a few times. The chain recombines TRBV5-1 with TRBJ2-3, with 8 bases aligning to TRBD2. V trimming: 0 bases; J trimming: 6 bases; junction bases outside the gene matches: 9. The CDR3 runs to 16 residues. Per the germline V gene, CDR1 is SGHRS and CDR2 is YFSETQ. CDR3 coding DNA: TGCGCCAGCAGCTTGGGGGCTAGCGGGTCGCTGGATACGCAGTATTTT. Protein sequence: CASSLGASGSLDTQYF. The full variable domain, with the rest looked up from reference TRBV5-1 and TRBJ2-3, is KAGVTQTPRYLIKTRGQQVTLSCSPISGHRSVSWYQQTPGQGLQFLFEYFSETQRNKGNFPGRFSGRQFSNSRSEMNVSTLELGDSALYLCASSLGASGSLDTQYFGPGTRLTVL.

This clonotype was detected a few times. The chain joins TRBV18 to TRBJ1-5; possibly TRBD1 for D (5 bases). Germline V gene sequence: CDR1 KGHSH, CDR2 LQKENI. V lost 3 bases and J lost 7, with 13 bases in between. This CDR3 comprises 14 residues. CDR3 DNA sequence: TGTGCCAGCTCACCGCAGGGTTTCGACCAGCCCCAGCATTTT. It codes for CASSPQGFDQPQHF.

This rearrangement joins TRBV7-9 to TRBJ2-7; TRBD2 aligns across 10 bases. CDR1 and CDR2 from the germline V gene are SEHNR and FQNEAQ (reference sequence). This CDR3 is 13 amino acids long. Trimming cost V 7 bases and J 3 bases; bases outside gene matches: 3. CDR3 nucleotide sequence: TGTGCCAGCACCATAGCGGGGGGCTACGAGCAGTACTTC. This encodes CASTIAGGYEQYF.

There are a few counts of this clonotype. The rearrangement uses TRBV12-3 or TRBV12-4 and TRBJ2-1; D is perhaps TRBD2 (6 bases). V lost 6 bases, J lost 9 bases, and 18 bases lay in between. The CDR3 sequence is 14 residues long. CDR3 region: CASSRRAGLREQFF. CDR3 DNA: TGTGCCAGCAGCCGGCGGGCGGGGCTCCGTGAGCAGTTCTTC.

This clonotype was observed many times. The chain links TRBV7-2 to TRBJ1-1; 9 bases match TRBD1. Germline CDR1 and CDR2: SGHTA and FQGNSA. With 2 bases clipped from V and 5 bases from J, the junction kept 6 bases outside the gene matches. This CDR3 region has 15 residues. The CDR3 is CASSLRTGVGTEAFF. The CDR3 DNA reads as TGTGCCAGCAGCTTACGGACAGGGGTAGGAACTGAAGCTTTCTTT.

This clonotype showed up just a few times. V gene TRBV19 combines with J gene TRBJ2-2, with TRBD2 as a possible D gene (7 bases). V shed 0 bases and J shed 4 bases, with 15 bases lying between them. The CDR3 loop spans 17 amino acids. Germline V gene data show CDR1 as LNHDA and CDR2 as SQIVND (reference sequence). The CDR3: CASSIDGGPFVTGELFF. The CDR3 coding sequence is TGTGCCAGTAGTATAGACGGGGGGCCGTTTGTCACCGGGGAGCTGTTTTTT.

There are a few counts of this clonotype. The rearrangement joins TRBV18 to TRBJ1-5, with a possible D match to TRBD1 (6 bases). Trimming removed 4 bases from V and 6 bases from J, with 22 bases in between. The V gene's germline CDR1 is KGHSH and CDR2 LQKENI. The CDR3 sequence is 17 residues long. The CDR3 nucleotides are TGTGCCAGCTCACGGGGGCGTGTGCGGGAGGGGAGTCAGCCCCAGCATTTT. This encodes CASSRGRVREGSQPQHF.

This clonotype has more than one count but fewer than ten. The chain joins TRBV4-2 to TRBJ2-6, with a weak D call TRBD2 (6 bases). The CDR3 covers 15 residues. V was cut by 8 bases and J by 0 bases, with 11 bases left in between. Germline CDR1 is LGHNA and CDR2 is YNFKEQ. DNA for the CDR3: TGTGCCAGCCGGAGGGAGAGCTCTGGGGCCAACGTCCTGACTTTC. Amino acids: CASRRESSGANVLTF.

The chain has TRBV6-2 or TRBV6-3 and TRBJ2-7; D unclear. The CDR3 is 14 amino acids. V was shortened by 0 bases and J by 3 bases, with 9 bases between the two germline ends. Germline values: CDR1 MNHEY, CDR2 SVGEGT. Here the CDR3 DNA reads TGTGCCAGCAGTTACTCCCCACAGTACTACGAGCAGTACGTC. Protein sequence: CASSYSPQYYEQYV.

This chain links TRBV12-3 or TRBV12-4 with TRBJ1-2, with TRBD1 as a possible D gene (5 bases). CDR3 size: 15 residues. The germline V and J ends were trimmed by 6 bases and 2 bases, with 16 bases remaining between them. CDR3 region: CASSPGTDANYGYTF. The CDR3 bases are TGTGCCAGCAGCCCTGGGACGGATGCGAACTATGGCTACACCTTC.

The chain couples TRBV5-1 to TRBJ2-2; tentative D call: TRBD2 (6 bases). V lost 4 bases to trimming and J lost 3 bases, with 13 bases between them. The CDR3 contains 15 residues. Looked up from germline, CDR1 is SGHRS and CDR2 is YFSETQ. Here the CDR3 reads CASSLGAGYTGELFF. The DNA for the CDR3 is TGCGCCAGCAGCCTTGGGGCGGGGTACACCGGGGAGCTGTTTTTT.

A few counts support this clonotype. At one end the junction does not follow the germline gene, possibly because of a read error. The gene calls are TRBV6-6 and TRBJ2-7; TRBD1 matches 9 bases. Looked up from germline, CDR1 is MNHNY and CDR2 is SVGAGI (reference sequence). The CDR3 is made up of 14 amino acids. The CDR3 DNA reads as TGTGCCAGCAGAGAACTGGGGACAGGGAATATGAGGGACTTC. Protein: CASRELGTGNMRDF.

This clonotype was detected ten times or more. This chain joins TRBV12-3 or TRBV12-4 and TRBJ2-7; the D gene is possibly TRBD1 (5 bases). This CDR3 has 12 amino acids. V was cut by 8 bases and J by 4 bases, with 12 bases left in between. The CDR3 reads CASSLGQYEQYF. CDR3 coding DNA: TGTGCCAGCTCCCTGGGGCAGTACGAGCAGTACTTC.

The sample holds a few counts of this clonotype. This chain connects TRBV21-1 to TRBJ1-5; the DNA was not used to check the table's D call, TRBD1. TRBV21-1 is annotated as a pseudogene. This CDR3 is built from 21 residues. The CDR3, as DNA: TGTGCCAGCAGCAAACTCAGGGCTCTCGGTTGTGGGGCAGGGGGGGATCAGCCCCAGCATTTT. This translates into CASSKLRALGCGAGGDQPQHF.

This clonotype occurred a few times. The V call is TRBV5-1, the J call TRBJ2-5, with a weak D call TRBD1 (6 bases). The length of the CDR3 is 17 residues. Germline V gene lookup returns CDR1 SGHRS and CDR2 YFSETQ. The V end lost 5 bases, the J end lost 0 bases, and 20 bases lay between the germline ends. The DNA of the CDR3 is TGCGCCAGCAGTTCAACGTCGACAGGACAGTACCAAGAGACCCAGTACTTC. As protein: CASSSTSTGQYQETQYF.

V usage is TRBV5-1 and J usage is TRBJ1-4; perhaps TRBD1 as D (5 bases). This CDR3 region has 16 residues. The germline CDR1 and CDR2 sequences are SGHRS and YFSETQ. Trimming left V 5 bases short and J 2 bases short, with 16 bases between. The CDR3 DNA follows: TGCGCCAGCAGACATTCCAACGGGGCGACTAATGAAAAACTGTTTTTT. Its protein is CASRHSNGATNEKLFF.

This clonotype was detected only a few times. The V gene is TRBV6-1, the J gene TRBJ1-2; tentatively, D is TRBD1 (6 bases). In germline, CDR1 is MNHNS, CDR2 SASEGT. V dropped 6 bases and J dropped 4 bases, with 21 bases sitting between them. The CDR3 runs to 16 residues. This CDR3 is CASSPIDEGGGYGYTF. The CDR3 DNA is TGTGCCAGCAGCCCGATTGATGAGGGGGGCGGCTATGGCTACACCTTC.

This clonotype turned up a few times. This chain uses TRBV5-6 with TRBJ2-7; the D is unclear. The ends were cut back, 1 base at V and 5 bases at J, with 10 bases in the middle. The CDR3 totals 13 residues. Per the germline V gene, CDR1 is SGHDT and CDR2 is YYEEEE. CDR3 amino acids: CASSLLEANEQYF. Written as DNA, the CDR3 is TGTGCCAGCAGCTTGTTGGAAGCAAACGAGCAGTACTTC.

This chain links TRBV7-3 with TRBJ2-7, with 7 nucleotides matching TRBD1. CDR3 length: 14 amino acids. CDR1 SGHTA and CDR2 FQGTGA come from the germline V gene. The V gene end was trimmed by 3 bases and the J gene end by 6 bases; junction bases not matched to a gene: 8. Here the CDR3 reads CASSLSGGSIEQYF. CDR3 sequence (DNA): TGTGCCAGCAGCTTGTCAGGGGGTTCCATCGAGCAGTACTTC.

V usage is TRBV5-1 and J usage is TRBJ2-5; TRBD2 matches at 7 bases. The CDR3 runs to 15 residues. The junction had 5 bases not matched to a gene; V was cut back by 2 bases and J by 1 base. Germline V CDR1 and CDR2: SGHRS, YFSETQ. The CDR3 DNA follows: TGCGCCAGCAGCTTTACCGGGACTATCCAAGAGACCCAGTACTTC. Translation: CASSFTGTIQETQYF.

This clonotype was counted only a few times. The V call is TRBV6-4, the J call TRBJ2-6; 7 bases fit TRBD1. Germline V lookup: CDR1 MRHNA, CDR2 SNTAGT. The CDR3 has 17 amino acids. The V segment lost 6 bases and the J segment 0 bases; nucleotides outside the gene matches: 8. CDR3 protein: CASSAYHRGSGANVLTF. The CDR3 nucleotides read TGTGCCAGCAGCGCCTATCACAGGGGCTCTGGGGCCAACGTCCTGACTTTC.

The chain recombines TRBV24-1 with TRBJ2-2; D is unclear. Germline V gene data show CDR1 as KGHDR and CDR2 as SFDVKD. This CDR3 has 11 amino acids. Trimming pared 5 bases from V and 7 bases from J, leaving 4 bases between. The CDR3 sequence: CATSGVGELFF. CDR3 nucleotide sequence: TGTGCCACCAGTGGGGTCGGGGAGCTGTTTTTT.

The CDR3 loop is CSARDRRLRRSSGNTIYF. DNA of the CDR3: TGCAGTGCTAGAGATCGACGCCTTCGGAGGAGCTCTGGAAACACCATATATTTT. The V and J genes are TRBV20-1 and TRBJ1-3; D uncertain. Trimming took 0 bases from V and 0 from J, leaving 18 bases between them. The CDR3 is made up of 18 amino acids. In germline, CDR1 is DFQATT, CDR2 SNEGSKA (reference sequence).

This clonotype was seen more than once but under ten times. This chain connects TRBV20-1 to TRBJ1-2; 10 bases agree with TRBD1. The germline gives CDR1 DFQATT, CDR2 SNEGSKA (reference sequence). V lost 3 bases and J lost 14; bases outside the gene matches: 6. There are 11 residues in the CDR3. The CDR3 protein is CSASSPGQGTF. The CDR3 region has the DNA TGCAGTGCTAGCTCGCCGGGACAGGGGACCTTC.

This clonotype occurred many times. The chain couples TRBV12-3 or TRBV12-4 to TRBJ2-3, with no clear D. The CDR3 is made up of 13 amino acids. Trimming took 5 bases from V and 2 from J, leaving 8 bases between them. This CDR3 reads CASSPDFTDTQYF. The CDR3 nucleotides are TGTGCCAGCAGTCCCGATTTCACAGATACGCAGTATTTT.

This clonotype was found a few times. The chain has TRBV28 and TRBJ2-7; 9 bases map to TRBD1. J was trimmed by 3 bases and V by 7 bases; bases with no gene match: 7. CDR3 length: 14 amino acids. Per germline, CDR1 MDHEN and CDR2 SYDVKM. CDR3: CASNTGGAHYEQYV. Here the CDR3 DNA reads TGTGCCAGCAACACAGGGGGCGCCCACTACGAGCAGTACGTC.

This clonotype was counted ten times or more. J is TRBJ1-5 and V is TRBV12-3 or TRBV12-4, with D hard to call. The CDR3 runs 17 residues. V gave up 2 bases and J gave up 0 bases, with 14 bases separating them. This CDR3 is CASSLFGGAYSNQPQHF. The CDR3 coding sequence is TGTGCCAGCAGTTTATTCGGCGGAGCATATAGCAATCAGCCCCAGCATTTT.

This rearrangement joins TRBV7-7 to TRBJ2-1; 10 bases fit TRBD2. The V gene end was trimmed by 5 bases and the J gene end by 6 bases; junction bases not matched to a gene: 13. Germline lookup yields CDR1 SSHAT and CDR2 FNYEAQ (reference sequence). CDR3 length: 17 amino acids. The CDR3 DNA sequence: TGTGCCAGCAGCCACGATAGCGGGGGGACCCTTAGCAATGAGCAGTTCTTC. Translated: CASSHDSGGTLSNEQFF.

The V and J genes are TRBV20-1 and TRBJ2-3; 7 bases match TRBD2. Trimming cost V 6 bases and J 7 bases; bases outside gene matches: 7. The germline V gene encodes CDR1 DFQATT and CDR2 SNEGSKA (reference sequence). This CDR3 is built from 12 residues. CDR3 region: CSAPGGGNTQYF. CDR3 bases: TGCAGTGCGCCGGGGGGAGGGAATACGCAGTATTTT.